This TCR beta chain derives from a study of post-analysis software for immune sequencing data. Notes on the study in general: The study found TRBV5-6, TRBV5-1 and TRBV20-1 among about five TRBV segments more frequent in patients than controls.

Researchers reported that TCR beta cDNA libraries carried unique molecular identifiers. TCRdb recomputed calls from the PCR reads with MiXCR, one row per CDR3 protein. The sample yields roughly 540,000 distinct CDR3 sequences, around 36% seen once. Trimming cost V 3 bases and J 8 bases; bases outside gene matches: 10. The CDR3 has 15 residues. The germline V gene encodes CDR1 WNHNN and CDR2 SYGVQD (reference sequence). This clonotype was picked up one time. The antigen is not known. Sample: blood. The chain recombines TRBV10-1 with TRBJ2-1, with TRBD1 matching over 7 bases. This clonotype was sampled from a girl aged 2-17 years with multiple sclerosis. The CDR3: CASSDPGQRGDEQFF. CDR3 in DNA: TGCGCCAGCAGTGACCCGGGACAGCGTGGTGATGAGCAGTTCTTC.